Below, 8 T cell receptor beta chains from the same sample are listed, as sequenced in a study of T cell clusters in autoimmune cytopenias. TRB was amplified by touch-down multiplex PCR, primer pools A and B combined. TCRdb re-called the multiplex PCR reads; every CDR3 protein appears as one record, without DNA. The sample holds 5,500 to 8,000 distinct CDR3 sequences. Approximately 40,000 genome equivalents of blood DNA were amplified for TRB. These same data were also listed under a study on T cell repertoires in aging, cancer and after chemotherapy.

Sequenced material: peripheral blood. These receptors originate from a human donor in good health.

This clonotype ranks as large in terms of frequency. This sequence joins TRBV29-1 and TRBJ2-3; checking the TCRdb D call of TRBD2 is not possible without DNA. Germline CDR1 and CDR2: SQVTM and ANQGSEA. The CDR3 is 15 amino acids. CDR3 region: CSVLGLAASTDTQYF.

This chain uses TRBV19 with TRBJ1-2; TCRdb's assignment of TRBD1 cannot be checked, as there is no DNA. The CDR3 loop spans 14 amino acids. CDR1 and CDR2 (germline): LNHDA, SQIVND (reference sequence). CDR3 protein: CASSKVTGDYGYTF.

The chain joins TRBV6-4 to TRBJ1-4; TCRdb indicates TRBD1, and absent DNA this call remains unverified. Germline lookup yields CDR1 MRHNA and CDR2 SNTAGT. The CDR3 length is 12 residues. The CDR3 protein is CAIMGDHEKLFF.

The chain combines TRBV12-3 or TRBV12-4 with TRBJ1-1; absent DNA, TCRdb's TRBD1 call cannot be checked. The length of the CDR3 is 12 residues. CDR3 in amino acids: CASSSGDRAAFF.

The rearrangement uses TRBV27 and TRBJ1-2; TCRdb's D gene call, TRBD1, goes unchecked for lack of DNA. Germline V gives CDR1 MNHEY, CDR2 SMNVEV (reference sequence). This CDR3 has 16 amino acids. The CDR3 sequence: CASSRRGDDPNYGYTF.

This clonotype is identified as medium-sized (0.01 to 0.1%) from frequency. The rearrangement links TRBV6-6 to TRBJ2-1; TCRdb lists TRBD2, though no DNA is available to test this call. This CDR3 is 14 amino acids long. Germline V lookup: CDR1 MNHNY, CDR2 SVGAGI (reference sequence). CDR3 amino acids: CASSYVSGGNEQFF.

The rearrangement links TRBV6-1 to TRBJ2-2; TCRdb gives TRBD1 as the D gene, but with no DNA this cannot be confirmed. Per germline, CDR1 MNHNS and CDR2 SASEGT. This CDR3 has 14 residues. The CDR3 sequence: CAAGAILNTGELFF.

The CDR3 is CASSQGFRNGYTF. The gene calls are TRBV10-2 and TRBJ1-2. This CDR3 spans 13 amino acids. Germline CDR1 and CDR2: WSHSY and SAAADI.